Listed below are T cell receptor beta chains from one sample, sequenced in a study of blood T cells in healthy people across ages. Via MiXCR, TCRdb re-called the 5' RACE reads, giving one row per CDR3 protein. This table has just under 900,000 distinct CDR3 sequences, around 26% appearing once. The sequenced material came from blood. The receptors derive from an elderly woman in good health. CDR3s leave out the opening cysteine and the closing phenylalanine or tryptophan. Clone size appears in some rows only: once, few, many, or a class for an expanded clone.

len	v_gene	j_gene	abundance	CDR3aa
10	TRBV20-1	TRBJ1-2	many	SAPGQAYGYT
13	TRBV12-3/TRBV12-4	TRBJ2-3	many	ASISGDTRTDTQY
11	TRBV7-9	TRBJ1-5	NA	ARSSLGVQPQH
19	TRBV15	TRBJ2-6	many	ATSRDSRTGKPFSGANVLT
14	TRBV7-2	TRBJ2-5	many	ASSLRPGGQRETQY
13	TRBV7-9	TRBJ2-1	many	ASSPGHLSYNEQF
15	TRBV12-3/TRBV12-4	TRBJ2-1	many	ASSASPLAGVYNEQF
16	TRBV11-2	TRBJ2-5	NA	ASSLGRSSSGGGETQY
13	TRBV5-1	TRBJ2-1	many	ASSLGDRAYNEQF
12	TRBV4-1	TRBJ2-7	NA	ASSSLTDSYEQY
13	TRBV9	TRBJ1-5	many	ASSVEGARDQPQH
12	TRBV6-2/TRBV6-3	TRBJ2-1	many	ASSPSSFYNEQF
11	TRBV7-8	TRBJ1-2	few	ASSSLDVYGYT
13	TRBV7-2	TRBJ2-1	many	ASSPRQGSYNEQF
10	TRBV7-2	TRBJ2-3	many	ASSAALSTQY
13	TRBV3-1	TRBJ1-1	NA	ASSQWTGGLTEAF
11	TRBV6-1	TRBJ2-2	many	ASSEAWTGELF
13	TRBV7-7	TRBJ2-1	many	ASSRFSGSADEQF
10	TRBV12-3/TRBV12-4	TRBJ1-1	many	ATVGVPGYAF
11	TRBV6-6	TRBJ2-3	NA	ASSFIREDTQY
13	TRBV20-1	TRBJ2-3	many	SALRTGGIRDTQY
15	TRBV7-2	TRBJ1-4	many	ASSLKMTPVDNEKLF
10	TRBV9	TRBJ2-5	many	ASSASRETQY
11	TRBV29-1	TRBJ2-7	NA	SASDGQTYEQY
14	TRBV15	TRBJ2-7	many	ATSEGTAIPIYEQY